This T cell receptor (beta chain) is from a study of blood T cells in healthy people across ages. This clonotype came up once. Its target is not known. Donors gave 8.5 to 10 milliliters of peripheral blood apiece. The study's findings and limits: Since the PBMCs were unsorted, naive and antigen-experienced cells could not be conclusively compared.

The use of a sample-barcoded 5' primer and a J-beta primer mix characterized a second PCR of 7 to 11 cycles. Researchers report that each sample yielded at least 3 million CDR3-containing paired-end reads. TCRdb redid the calling of the 5' RACE reads with MiXCR, one entry per CDR3 protein. The sample yields roughly 800,000 distinct CDR3 sequences, 58% seen once. The specimen was blood. This receptor was taken from a man aged 30 to 39 in good health.

The CDR3 DNA sequence: TGTGCCAGCAACAATCCCGGTAGCGGGGGGGGCCAAGAGACCCAGTACTTC. It translates to CASNNPGSGGGQETQYF. The rearrangement joins TRBV6-6 to TRBJ2-5, with 11 nucleotides matching TRBD2. Trimming removed 7 bases from V and 1 base from J; junction bases left unmatched: 11. The germline gives CDR1 MNHNY, CDR2 SVGAGI (reference sequence). There are 17 residues in the CDR3.